This T cell receptor beta chain was recovered during a study of blood T cell repertoires in COVID-19. The data were produced by immunoSEQ multiplex PCR, yet TCRdb's version contains in-frame clones alone and is incomplete. The sample consists of about 120,000 clones, roughly 84% of them appearing once. The V segment lost 6 bases and the J segment 8 bases; nucleotides outside the gene matches: 6. The CDR3 loop spans 13 amino acids. Looked up from germline, CDR1 is MDHEN and CDR2 is SYDVKM. The chain joins TRBV28 to TRBJ1-2, with 10 positions matching TRBD1. The origin of this receptor is a man aged 60 to 69 with acute or convalescent COVID-19. The sample taken for sequencing was peripheral blood. DNA of the CDR3: TGTGCCAGCAGCCCCGGGACAGGGGAAGGCTACACCTTC. Translation: CASSPGTGEGYTF.